This T cell receptor (beta chain) was captured by sequencing in a study of shared clonotypes between healthy human individuals. Trimming at V came to 3 bases and at J to 4 bases, leaving 5 bases not matched to a gene. Germline values: CDR1 MDHEN, CDR2 SYDVKM. The CDR3 loop spans 14 amino acids. CD45RO negativity and positive selection for CCR7 defined naive CD8 cells, a population that excluded terminally differentiated effector memory CD45RA+ cells. Sequencing used immunoSEQ multiplex PCR; TCRdb keeps in-frame clones, though not all of them. The table includes roughly 2,000,000 clones, about 95% detected once.

Sample: naive CD8+ T cells sorted from blood. This clonotype was sampled from a man between 18 and 29 years old in good health. The chain couples TRBV28 to TRBJ1-2; 7 bases fit TRBD1. The CDR3 DNA is TGTGCCAGCAGTTTGCACAGGGGCACCTATGGCTACACCTTC. Translated, it gives CASSLHRGTYGYTF.